A single sample gave rise to the 15 T cell receptor beta chains below, sequenced in a study of blood T cell repertoires in COVID-19. Only in-frame clones appear in the TCRdb table, and some are missing; sequencing was by immunoSEQ multiplex PCR. Of about 76,000 clones listed, about 90% are singletons. Sequencing was performed on peripheral blood. All receptors derive from a human donor in a cohort sampled during active COVID-19.

V and J are TRBV5-4 and TRBJ2-3; possibly TRBD1 for D (6 bases). Germline CDR1 and CDR2: SGHNT and YYREEE (reference sequence). This CDR3 contains 14 residues. V shed 4 bases and J shed 0 bases, with 9 bases lying between them. The CDR3 loop is CASSATGSTDTQYF. The CDR3 DNA follows: TGTGCCAGCAGCGCCACAGGGAGCACAGATACGCAGTATTTT. Using reference TRBV5-4 and TRBJ2-3 for the parts outside the CDR3, the full variable domain is ETGVTQSPTHLIKTRGQQVTLRCSSQSGHNTVSWYQQALGQGPQFIFQYYREEENGRGNFPPRFSGLQFPNYSSELNVNALELDDSALYLCASSATGSTDTQYFGPGTRLTVL.

A single count supports this clone. This chain connects TRBV7-9 to TRBJ2-1, with 10 bases that match TRBD1. The CDR3 runs to 14 residues. V was clipped by 1 base and J by 8 bases; unmatched bases: 2. The V gene's germline CDR1 is SEHNR and CDR2 FQNEAQ (reference sequence). In DNA, the CDR3 is TGTGCCAGCAGCTTAGGACAGGGGGCCGATGAGCAGTTCTTC. Translating it yields CASSLGQGADEQFF.

The chain carries TRBV7-3 and TRBJ1-6; D gene ambiguous. From germline, CDR1 is SGHTA and CDR2 FQGTGA. The CDR3 is 16 residues long. V dropped 5 bases and J dropped 0 bases, with 11 bases sitting between them. The CDR3 DNA reads TGTGCCAGCAGCCCGCAGGCGAGCTCCTATAATTCACCCCTCCACTTT. As protein: CASSPQASSYNSPLHF.

The J gene is TRBJ2-7, the V gene TRBV5-1, with 8 bases lining up with TRBD1. This CDR3 has 14 amino acids. J lost 7 bases, V lost 4 bases, and 10 bases had no gene match. The germline V gene encodes CDR1 SGHRS and CDR2 YFSETQ. For the CDR3, the DNA is TGCGCCAGCAGCCCCGGGACAGGACGGTTTGAGCAGTACTTC. Translation: CASSPGTGRFEQYF.

This sequence joins TRBV5-6 and TRBJ2-2; D is unclear. The CDR3 length is 12 residues. V lost 2 bases and J 6 bases, leaving 5 bases between the germline ends. Looked up from germline, CDR1 is SGHDT and CDR2 is YYEEEE. The CDR3: CASSLLPGELFF. CDR3 sequence (DNA): TGTGCCAGCAGCTTACTGCCCGGGGAGCTGTTTTTT.

This clone appeared a single time. The V call is TRBV6-1, the J call TRBJ1-5; D is uncertain. This CDR3 region has 12 residues. V lost 1 base and J 9 bases, leaving 7 bases between the germline ends. Germline V lookup: CDR1 MNHNS, CDR2 SASEGT. The CDR3, as DNA: TGTGCCAGCAGTGAAGACCCCAGGCCCCAGCATTTT. Its protein is CASSEDPRPQHF.

The chain carries TRBV5-1 and TRBJ1-2, with 11 bases aligning to TRBD1. The CDR3 is 14 residues long. After removal of 4 bases from V and 6 bases from J, the junction contained 5 bases not matched to a gene. The V gene's germline CDR1 is SGHRS and CDR2 YFSETQ. CDR3 residues: CASSRTGGGDGYTF. CDR3 in DNA: TGCGCCAGCAGCCGGACAGGGGGCGGGGATGGCTACACCTTC.

This clone was detected a few times. The rearrangement uses TRBV6-5 and TRBJ1-5; 8 nucleotides line up with TRBD1. Germline loops: CDR1 MNHEY, CDR2 SVGAGI. The CDR3 spans 14 residues. Trimming cost V 7 bases and J 3 bases; bases outside gene matches: 5. CDR3 residues: CASTLDRANQPQHF. The CDR3, as DNA: TGTGCCAGCACTTTGGACAGGGCCAATCAGCCCCAGCATTTT.

This chain links TRBV2 with TRBJ2-2, with a possible D match to TRBD1 (6 bases). Germline V gives CDR1 SNHLY, CDR2 FYNNEI. V was trimmed by 9 bases and J by 3 bases, leaving 11 bases between them. The CDR3 contains 13 residues. CDR3 sequence: CASTGYYTGELFF. CDR3 nucleotide sequence: TGTGCCAGTACAGGGTACTACACCGGGGAGCTGTTTTTT.

The chain joins TRBV4-3 to TRBJ2-2, with D possibly matching TRBD1 (5 bases). The length of the CDR3 is 13 residues. The germline V gene encodes CDR1 LGHNA and CDR2 YSLEER. The V gene lost 1 base and the J gene lost 6 bases, with 6 bases spanning the gap. The CDR3 sequence is CASSQGGPGELFF. The CDR3 DNA is TGCGCCAGCAGCCAAGGGGGCCCCGGGGAGCTGTTTTTT.

The rearrangement joins TRBV7-9 to TRBJ1-2, with D maybe TRBD1 (5 bases). V was shortened by 0 bases and J by 7 bases, with 18 bases between the two germline ends. CDR1 and CDR2 from the germline V gene are SEHNR and FQNEAQ (reference sequence). The CDR3 runs to 16 residues. Written as DNA, the CDR3 is TGTGCCAGCAGCTTAGCGGGTGGGACTATGACTATTGGCTACACCTTC. Its translation is CASSLAGGTMTIGYTF.

V usage is TRBV7-2 and J usage is TRBJ1-4, with 9 bases identical to TRBD1. Trimming cost V 5 bases and J 8 bases; bases outside gene matches: 6. Germline CDR1 and CDR2: SGHTA and FQGNSA. The length of the CDR3 is 14 residues. For the CDR3, the DNA is TGTGCCAGCAGCAAACAGGGGGCTCAAGAAAAACTGTTTTTT. Protein product: CASSKQGAQEKLFF.

V gene TRBV6-2 or TRBV6-3 combines with J gene TRBJ2-2; no firm D call. The germline V and J ends were trimmed by 1 base and 7 bases, with 7 bases remaining between them. The CDR3 runs to 13 residues. Germline CDR1 reads MNHEY; CDR2 reads SVGEGT. In DNA form, the CDR3 reads TGTGCCAGCAGTTACTACAGTATCGGGGAGCTGTTTTTT. Its protein is CASSYYSIGELFF.

This chain's CDR3 is CASSLSWESEAFF. In DNA form, the CDR3 reads TGTGCCAGCAGCTTGTCTTGGGAGTCTGAAGCTTTCTTT. This chain uses TRBV5-4 with TRBJ1-1; D call uncertain. The V gene's germline CDR1 is SGHNT and CDR2 YYREEE (reference sequence). CDR3 length equals 13 residues. V shed 1 base and J shed 6 bases, with 10 bases lying between them.

The chain couples TRBV2 to TRBJ1-1, with TRBD1 matching over 7 bases. V shed 5 bases, J shed 7 bases, and the junction held 7 bases outside the gene matches. Germline lookup yields CDR1 SNHLY and CDR2 FYNNEI. CDR3 length equals 13 residues. The CDR3 reads CASSPTGIYEAFF. CDR3 in DNA: TGTGCCAGCAGTCCGACAGGGATTTATGAAGCTTTCTTT.